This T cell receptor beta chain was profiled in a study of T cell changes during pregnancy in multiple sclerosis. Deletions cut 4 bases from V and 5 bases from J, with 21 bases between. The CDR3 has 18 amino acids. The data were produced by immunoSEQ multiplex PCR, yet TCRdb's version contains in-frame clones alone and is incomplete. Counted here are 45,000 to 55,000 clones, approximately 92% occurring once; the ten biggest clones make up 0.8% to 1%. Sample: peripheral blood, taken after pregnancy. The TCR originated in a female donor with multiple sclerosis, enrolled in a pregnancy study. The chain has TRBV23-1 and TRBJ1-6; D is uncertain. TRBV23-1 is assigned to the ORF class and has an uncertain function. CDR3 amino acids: CASSPTLWLRDNNSPLHF. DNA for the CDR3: TGCGCCAGCAGTCCCACTCTCTGGCTCCGAGACAATAATTCACCCCTCCACTTT.